Listed below are T cell receptor beta chains from one sample, sequenced in a study of T cell repertoires in cytomegalovirus infection. TCRdb re-derived calls from the reads in MiXCR, one entry per CDR3 protein. The data show approximately 500,000 distinct CDR3 sequences, approximately 15% seen once. Sequencing was performed on CD8+ T cells from PBMCs. The origin of the receptors is a human donor in good health (CMV status not recorded). Some clones in this sample may be carry-over from other donors' samples. CDR3s include the opening cysteine and the closing phenylalanine or tryptophan. Each record gives: V gene, J gene, D gene, CDR3 protein. A D gene is named only where the DNA matches it firmly.

v_call: TRBV27
j_call: TRBJ2-7
d_call: TRBD1
cdr3_aa: CASSPRGTGSYEQYF

v_call: TRBV4-1
j_call: TRBJ1-1
d_call: TRBD1
cdr3_aa: CASSAEGQAYTEAFF

v_call: TRBV2
j_call: TRBJ2-5
d_call: TRBD1
cdr3_aa: CASSPGQGTSLQETQYF

v_call: TRBV7-9
j_call: TRBJ2-3
d_call: TRBD2
cdr3_aa: CASSPRRTSGGDTDTQYF

v_call: TRBV6-5
j_call: TRBJ2-2
d_call: NA
cdr3_aa: CASSYSKVGSGELFF

v_call: TRBV27
j_call: TRBJ2-7
d_call: TRBD2
cdr3_aa: CASSSRGSGSYEQYF

v_call: TRBV2
j_call: TRBJ1-6
d_call: NA
cdr3_aa: CASKGSAALHF

v_call: TRBV28
j_call: TRBJ2-3
d_call: TRBD2
cdr3_aa: CASSLGQGLAGASTDTQYF

v_call: TRBV4-1
j_call: TRBJ2-7
d_call: NA
cdr3_aa: CASSQGTTYEQYF

v_call: TRBV11-2
j_call: TRBJ2-3
d_call: TRBD2
cdr3_aa: CASSFRGRSTDTQYF

v_call: TRBV28
j_call: TRBJ2-7
d_call: NA
cdr3_aa: CASSYGWYEQYF

v_call: TRBV13
j_call: TRBJ1-5
d_call: TRBD1
cdr3_aa: CASSSRRGVNQPQHF

v_call: TRBV27
j_call: TRBJ1-6
d_call: NA
cdr3_aa: CASTEGQLSNSPLHF

v_call: TRBV7-6
j_call: TRBJ2-1
d_call: TRBD2
cdr3_aa: CASRGTSEIRDEQFF

v_call: TRBV7-9
j_call: TRBJ1-2
d_call: TRBD1
cdr3_aa: CASSTGAGGPVGYGYTF

v_call: TRBV7-9
j_call: TRBJ1-2
d_call: TRBD1
cdr3_aa: CASSVLPGQGHGYTF

v_call: TRBV11-2
j_call: TRBJ2-5
d_call: NA
cdr3_aa: CASSFRYGAQETQYF

v_call: TRBV12-3/TRBV12-4
j_call: TRBJ2-1
d_call: TRBD2
cdr3_aa: CASLGPLAGGPSEQFF

v_call: TRBV6-1
j_call: TRBJ2-1
d_call: NA
cdr3_aa: CASSGGWFF

v_call: TRBV29-1
j_call: TRBJ2-7
d_call: NA
cdr3_aa: CSAEGISYEQYF

v_call: TRBV6-4
j_call: TRBJ2-3
d_call: NA
cdr3_aa: CASSDRYSTDTQYF